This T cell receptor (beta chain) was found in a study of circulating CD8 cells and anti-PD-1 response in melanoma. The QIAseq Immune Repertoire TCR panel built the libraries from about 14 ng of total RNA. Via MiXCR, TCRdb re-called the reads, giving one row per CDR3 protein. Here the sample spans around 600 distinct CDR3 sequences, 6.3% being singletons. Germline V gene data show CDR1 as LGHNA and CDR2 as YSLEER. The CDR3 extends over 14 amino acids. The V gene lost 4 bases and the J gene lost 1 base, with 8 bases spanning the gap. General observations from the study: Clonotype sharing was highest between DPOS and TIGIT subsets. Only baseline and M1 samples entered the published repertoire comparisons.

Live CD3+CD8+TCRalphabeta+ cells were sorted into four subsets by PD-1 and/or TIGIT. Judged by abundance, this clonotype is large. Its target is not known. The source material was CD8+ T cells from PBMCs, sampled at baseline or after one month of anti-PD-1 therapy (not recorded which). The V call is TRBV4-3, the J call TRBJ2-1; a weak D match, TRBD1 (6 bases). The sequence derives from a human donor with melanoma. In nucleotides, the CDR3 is TGCGCCAGCAGCCCAGGGGTATCCTACAATGAGCAGTTCTTC. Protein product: CASSPGVSYNEQFF.